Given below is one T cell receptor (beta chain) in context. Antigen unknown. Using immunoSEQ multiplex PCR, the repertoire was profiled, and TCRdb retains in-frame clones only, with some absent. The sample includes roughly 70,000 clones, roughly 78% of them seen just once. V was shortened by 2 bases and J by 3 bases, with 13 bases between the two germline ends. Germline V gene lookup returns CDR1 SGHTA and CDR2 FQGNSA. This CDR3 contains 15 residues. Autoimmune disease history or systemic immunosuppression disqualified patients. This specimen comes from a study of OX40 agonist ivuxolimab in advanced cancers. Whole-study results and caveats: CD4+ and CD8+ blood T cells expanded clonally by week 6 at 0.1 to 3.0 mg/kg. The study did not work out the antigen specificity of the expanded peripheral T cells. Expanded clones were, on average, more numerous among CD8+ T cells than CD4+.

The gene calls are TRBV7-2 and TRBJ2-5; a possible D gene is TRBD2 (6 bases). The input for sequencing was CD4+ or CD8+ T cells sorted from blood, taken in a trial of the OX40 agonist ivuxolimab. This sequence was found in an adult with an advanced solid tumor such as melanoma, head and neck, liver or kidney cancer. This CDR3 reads CASSLRGRREETQYF. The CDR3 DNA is TGTGCCAGCAGCTTACGTGGGAGGAGGGAAGAGACCCAGTACTTC.